The clone carrying this T cell receptor (beta chain) appeared once. The antigen remains undetermined. The record originates from a study of cytomegalovirus exposure and HLA in healthy donors. Regarding the study as a whole: More clonal expansion characterized HLA-associated TCR beta chains than equally common others in a later analysis. Relative to the approximately 670-donor mean, N-insertions were reportedly fewer in an Asian-associated ancestry cluster in a later analysis. Later analysis associated a missense DCLRE1C variant with TCR beta V- and J-gene trimming.

The PCR ran on 60 Vbeta and 13 Jbeta primers. Clones were read by immunoSEQ multiplex PCR, and TCRdb kept only the in-frame ones, dropping some. This table holds 150,000 to 200,000 clones, over 80% found once. The CDR3 length is 14 residues. The ends lost 1 base at V and 6 bases at J; junction bases unmatched: 2. The germline CDR1 and CDR2 sequences are SGHTA and FQGNSA. The TCR was taken from a human donor in good health. The chain employs TRBV7-2 and TRBJ2-3, with 9 nucleotides matching TRBD2. Source material: PBMCs. CDR3 in DNA: TGTGCCAGCAGCTTAGGGCTAGCGGGGGATACGCAGTATTTT. Its protein product is CASSLGLAGDTQYF.